Below, 26 T cell receptor beta chains from the same sample are listed, as sequenced in a study of T cell responses to AZD1222 COVID-19 vaccine. The repertoire was sequenced with immunoSEQ multiplex PCR; TCRdb's copy has only in-frame clones and lacks some. The sample shows around 110,000 clones, about four fifths of them seen only once. The sequencing used peripheral blood, collected on day 0 of AZD1222 vaccination. These TCRs come from an adult in good health.

This chain links TRBV2 with TRBJ2-1; tentative D call: TRBD2 (7 bases). Germline V CDR1 and CDR2: SNHLY, FYNNEI. Trimming removed 8 bases from V and 4 bases from J, with 27 bases in between. The length of the CDR3 is 18 residues. The CDR3 loop is CASYRQEKRERGYNEQFF. The DNA for the CDR3 is TGTGCCAGCTACCGACAGGAGAAGCGGGAAAGAGGGTACAATGAGCAGTTCTTC.

The rearrangement links TRBV12-3 or TRBV12-4 to TRBJ1-1; D possibly corresponds to TRBD1 (5 bases). Trimming pared 0 bases from V and 7 bases from J, leaving 9 bases between. The CDR3 is made up of 13 amino acids. The CDR3 bases are TGTGCCAGCAGTTTAGCGACGAGGGGTGAAGCTTTCTTT. It specifies CASSLATRGEAFF.

This rearrangement joins TRBV7-2 to TRBJ1-5, with unresolved D. V was cut by 3 bases and J by 3 bases, with 9 bases left in between. The CDR3 extends over 14 amino acids. CDR1 and CDR2 (germline): SGHTA, FQGNSA. The DNA of the CDR3 is TGTGCCAGCAGCTTGTCCAGCATCAATCAGCCCCAGCATTTT. Residues: CASSLSSINQPQHF.

This clone was seen more than once but under ten times. This sequence joins TRBV28 and TRBJ1-2; maybe TRBD1 (5 bases). The CDR3 consists of 12 residues. Germline assignment: CDR1 MDHEN and CDR2 SYDVKM. V was pared by 5 bases and J by 3 bases, with 7 bases between. The CDR3 DNA reads TGTGCCAGCAGTCAGGGTTACTATGGCTACACCTTC. Translating it yields CASSQGYYGYTF.

In its sample, this clone was seen once. The chain recombines TRBV6-6 with TRBJ1-5; D is perhaps TRBD1 (6 bases). Germline CDR1 MNHNY, CDR2 SVGAGI (reference sequence). The CDR3 contains 14 residues. Trimming stripped 4 bases from V and 9 bases from J, with 16 bases between. CDR3 coding DNA: TGTGCCAGCAGTTGGCCGGAGGGGGGACTGCCCCAGCATTTT. Residues: CASSWPEGGLPQHF.

The rearrangement joins TRBV10-3 to TRBJ2-7; 10 bases map to TRBD2. Germline CDR1 is ENHRY and CDR2 is SYGVKD. With 5 bases clipped from V and 2 bases from J, the junction kept 15 bases outside the gene matches. The CDR3 is 18 amino acids. This CDR3 reads CAISPGTSAKKAAYEQYF. CDR3 bases: TGTGCCATCAGTCCCGGGACTAGCGCCAAAAAAGCCGCCTACGAGCAGTACTTC.

The chain has TRBV5-5 and TRBJ1-1; the D gene is possibly TRBD1 (5 bases). The germline V gene has CDR1 SGHKS and CDR2 YYEKEE (reference sequence). Between the trimmed V and J ends, which lost 4 bases and 2 bases, there was a span of 9 bases. This CDR3 region has 13 residues. CDR3 amino acids: CASSPWGNTEAFF. Written as DNA, the CDR3 is TGTGCCAGCAGCCCGTGGGGCAACACTGAAGCTTTCTTT.

This chain links TRBV28 with TRBJ1-5, with 7 bases that match TRBD1. The CDR3 is made up of 13 amino acids. The V segment lost 7 bases and the J segment 4 bases; nucleotides outside the gene matches: 4. From germline, CDR1 is MDHEN and CDR2 SYDVKM. The CDR3, as DNA: TGTGCCAGCAACCCAGGGGGAAATCAGCCCCAGCATTTT. It translates to CASNPGGNQPQHF.

The chain joins TRBV28 to TRBJ1-2, with TRBD1 identical over 10 bases. V was pared by 5 bases and J by 4 bases, with 4 bases of the junction left unmatched. The CDR3 loop spans 14 amino acids. Germline V CDR1 and CDR2: MDHEN, SYDVKM. The CDR3 loop is CASSIRDRGYGYTF. CDR3 DNA: TGTGCCAGCAGTATTCGGGACAGGGGCTATGGCTACACCTTC.

The V call is TRBV11-1, the J call TRBJ2-3; TRBD2 might be the D (7 bases). The ends were cut back, 5 bases at V and 5 bases at J, with 17 bases in the middle. Germline V gene data show CDR1 as SGHAT and CDR2 as FQDESV (reference sequence). The CDR3 sequence is 15 residues long. CDR3 protein: CASSRWGGPEDTQYF. CDR3 in DNA: TGTGCCAGCAGCCGCTGGGGGGGGCCGGAAGATACGCAGTATTTT.

Notes on this clone: One end of the junction varies from germline; a read error may be responsible. The chain carries TRBV28 and TRBJ1-1, with unresolved D. Germline loops: CDR1 MDHEN, CDR2 SYDVKM. This CDR3 region has 16 residues. CDR3 residues: CASRLSRRLMNTEAFF. Here the CDR3 DNA reads TGTGCCAGCAGATTATCACGTCGGCTAATGAACACTGAAGCTTTCTTT.

The chain has TRBV4-1 and TRBJ2-7, with D hard to call. Trimming pared 4 bases from V and 0 bases from J, leaving 19 bases between. The CDR3 runs 17 residues. Germline values: CDR1 MGHRA, CDR2 YSYEKL. This CDR3 reads CASSLPAGVSTSYEQYF. The DNA of the CDR3 is TGCGCCAGCAGCCTCCCCGCTGGGGTTTCAACCTCCTACGAGCAGTACTTC.

This sequence joins TRBV28 and TRBJ1-6, with D unclear. Germline V CDR1 and CDR2: MDHEN, SYDVKM. CDR3 length equals 16 residues. V was trimmed by 4 bases and J by 9 bases, leaving 19 bases between them. The CDR3 spells CASSYSEIASFSPLHF. The CDR3 DNA is TGTGCCAGCAGTTACTCCGAGATCGCAAGCTTTTCACCCCTCCACTTT. Looking up the rest from reference TRBV28 and TRBJ1-6 gives the full variable domain: DVKVTQSSRYLVKRTGEKVFLECVQDMDHENMFWYRQDPGLGLRLIYFSYDVKMKEKGDIPEGYSVSREKKERFSLILESASTNQTSMYLCASSYSEIASFSPLHFGNGTRLTVT.

The J gene is TRBJ2-5, the V gene TRBV29-1; D is unresolved. CDR3 length: 11 amino acids. Trimming removed 1 base at V and 3 bases at J, with 3 bases between. Germline V gives CDR1 SQVTM, CDR2 ANQGSEA. CDR3 region: CSVEAEETQYF. The DNA of the CDR3 is TGCAGCGTTGAAGCGGAAGAGACCCAGTACTTC.

There are a few counts of this clone. The V and J genes are TRBV5-4 and TRBJ1-2, with D unresolved. The CDR3 runs to 14 residues. Trimming shortened V by 4 bases and J by 5 bases, and 15 bases separated the two germline ends. Looked up from germline, CDR1 is SGHNT and CDR2 is YYREEE (reference sequence). The CDR3, as DNA: TGTGCCAGCAGCCAACCAGTTGGTCCTTATGGCTACACCTTC. Its translation: CASSQPVGPYGYTF.

The chain links TRBV5-1 to TRBJ1-5; D is uncertain. The CDR3 contains 14 residues. Germline V gene data show CDR1 as SGHRS and CDR2 as YFSETQ. Trimming removed 4 bases from V and 6 bases from J, with 14 bases in between. In DNA form, the CDR3 reads TGCGCCAGCAGCACAGCCTTGGGTGCTCAGCCCCAGCATTTT. Protein: CASSTALGAQPQHF. The whole variable domain, remainder taken from reference TRBV5-1 and TRBJ1-5, is KAGVTQTPRYLIKTRGQQVTLSCSPISGHRSVSWYQQTPGQGLQFLFEYFSETQRNKGNFPGRFSGRQFSNSRSEMNVSTLELGDSALYLCASSTALGAQPQHFGDGTRLSIL.

This clone was counted ten times or more. The rearrangement joins TRBV14 to TRBJ2-7; 7 bases map to TRBD1. The J segment lost 6 bases and the V segment lost 2 bases, leaving 4 bases of the junction unmatched. The CDR3 consists of 13 residues. Per germline, CDR1 SGHDN and CDR2 FVKESK. The CDR3 loop reads CASSQQQGTEQYF. CDR3 DNA: TGTGCCAGCAGCCAACAACAGGGGACCGAGCAGTACTTC.

The chain employs TRBV25-1 and TRBJ1-3; D is ambiguous. The length of the CDR3 is 14 residues. Trimming shortened V by 5 bases and J by 8 bases, and 16 bases separated the two germline ends. Germline values: CDR1 MGHDK, CDR2 SYGVNS. The CDR3 spells CASSQEDGRDTIYF. In DNA, the CDR3 is TGTGCCAGCAGTCAGGAAGACGGGCGAGACACCATATATTTT.

This clone was found a few times. The gene calls are TRBV6-5 and TRBJ1-5, with a weak D call TRBD1 (6 bases). The CDR3 sequence is 14 residues long. Deletions cut 6 bases from V and 6 bases from J, with 15 bases between. Germline CDR1 is MNHEY and CDR2 is SVGAGI. CDR3 DNA: TGTGCCAGCAGAGACCGCAGGGGCTCTCAGCCCCAGCATTTT. It translates to CASRDRRGSQPQHF.

The CDR3 sequence is CASSQDYTSGGNNEQFF. In DNA form, the CDR3 reads TGTGCCAGCAGCCAAGATTATACTAGCGGGGGCAACAATGAGCAGTTCTTC. The chain is built from TRBV4-2 and TRBJ2-1, with 11 positions matching TRBD2. The CDR3 runs to 17 residues. Unmatched junction bases numbered 6, after V lost 0 bases and J lost 5 bases. CDR1 is LGHNA, CDR2 YNFKEQ, per germline.

On this clone itself: The sample has other DNA sequences that encode this CDR3 too. The CDR3 protein is CASSEAERMNTEAFF. The CDR3, as DNA: TGTGCCAGCAGTGAGGCAGAAAGGATGAACACTGAAGCTTTCTTT. This chain uses TRBV2 with TRBJ1-1, with D unclear. V was cut by 3 bases and J by 0 bases, with 11 bases left in between. Germline V gene sequence: CDR1 SNHLY, CDR2 FYNNEI. The CDR3 covers 15 residues.

The chain has TRBV19 and TRBJ1-1, with TRBD1 matching over 7 bases. The V segment lost 5 bases and the J segment 6 bases; nucleotides outside the gene matches: 6. This CDR3 is built from 13 residues. Germline V gene data show CDR1 as LNHDA and CDR2 as SQIVND (reference sequence). The CDR3 coding sequence is TGTGCCAGTAGTCTTGACAGGGCCCCTGAAGCTTTCTTT. Amino acid sequence: CASSLDRAPEAFF.

The CDR3 loop reads CASSRGRGVGQPQHF. The CDR3 region has the DNA TGTGCCAGCAGCAGAGGACGGGGGGTCGGTCAGCCCCAGCATTTT. V is TRBV5-8 and J is TRBJ1-5; the D gene is possibly TRBD1 (5 bases). The ends were cut back, 4 bases at V and 6 bases at J, with 17 bases in the middle. The germline gives CDR1 SGHTS, CDR2 YDEGEE. CDR3 length: 15 amino acids.

The V call is TRBV7-9, the J call TRBJ1-5; no clear D. The germline V gene encodes CDR1 SEHNR and CDR2 FQNEAQ (reference sequence). V was shortened by 6 bases and J by 7 bases, with 4 bases between the two germline ends. This CDR3 has 10 amino acids. The CDR3 bases are TGTGCCAGCAGGGGACAGCCCCAGCATTTT. Translated: CASRGQPQHF.

This sequence joins TRBV2 and TRBJ1-3, with 7 bases identical to TRBD1. V gave up 2 bases and J gave up 0 bases; unmatched junction bases: 7. Germline loops: CDR1 SNHLY, CDR2 FYNNEI. CDR3 length: 17 residues. CDR3 sequence (DNA): TGTGCCAGCAGTGAAAGGGCCGGGACAGCCTCTGGAAACACCATATATTTT. It specifies CASSERAGTASGNTIYF.

This clone was counted a few times. This rearrangement joins TRBV5-6 to TRBJ1-6; no definite D call. Trimming cost V 3 bases and J 5 bases, with 6 bases left between them. This CDR3 has 13 amino acids. The germline CDR1 and CDR2 sequences are SGHDT and YYEEEE. This CDR3 reads CASSWAHNSPLHF. CDR3 in DNA: TGTGCCAGCAGCTGGGCCCATAATTCACCCCTCCACTTT.